One T cell receptor (beta chain) is described in this entry. Its antigen is not known. V was clipped by 1 base and J by 4 bases; unmatched bases: 9. From germline, CDR1 is SGHAT and CDR2 FQNNGV. This CDR3 has 17 amino acids. Clones were sequenced by immunoSEQ multiplex PCR, and TCRdb holds only the in-frame ones, with some missing. The table has approximately 330,000 clones, nearly 95% seen once. The time point is: blood from clinic visit 5 months post-surgery; TSC patient then seizure free. Surgery cases with the highest brain T cell transcript signatures were chosen for sequencing. The data are from a study of brain T cells in children with intractable seizures. Study-wide points: Only CDR3 sequence similarity suggested viral specificity, without known HCMV serostatus. Clones missing pre-surgery may reflect undersampling of that blood sample.

The sequencing here drew on peripheral blood, taken less than 6 months after surgery. This TCR derives from a boy younger than two with tuberous sclerosis and intractable seizures. This chain connects TRBV11-2 to TRBJ2-3, with 9 bases that match TRBD2. CDR3 bases: TGTGCCAGCAGCTTAGGAGACGTAGCGGGAGCTCCAGATACGCAGTATTTT. Encoded protein: CASSLGDVAGAPDTQYF. Supplemented by reference TRBV11-2 and TRBJ2-3, the full variable domain reads EAGVAQSPRYKIIEKRQSVAFWCNPISGHATLYWYQQILGQGPKLLIQFQNNGVVDDSQLPKDRFSAERLKGVDSTLKIQPAKLEDSAVYLCASSLGDVAGAPDTQYFGPGTRLTVL.